Listed here are 3 T cell receptor beta chains from one sample, sequenced in a study of a mutant IDH1 vaccine in newly diagnosed glioma. These receptors are not linked to any known antigen. Described time point: week 11, during vaccination. In the vaccine, a single dose held 300 ug of the mutant IDH1 20-mer peptide, along with topical imiquimod. Profiling relied on immunoSEQ multiplex PCR, and the TCRdb table lists in-frame clones only, not all of them. Of about 66,000 clones detected, under 85% appear once; the ten largest clones hold 3.6%. This sample comprised PBMCs, obtained from a glioma patient whose treatment included an IDH1 peptide vaccine. The source is a man aged 25 to 40 with glioma.

V is TRBV30 and J is TRBJ2-1, with D perhaps being TRBD1 or TRBD2 (6 bases each). Trimming removed 5 bases at V and 4 bases at J, with 15 bases between. Germline CDR1 and CDR2: GTSNPN and SVGIG (reference sequence). The CDR3 runs 14 residues. This CDR3 reads CAWSPGASYNEQFF. CDR3 nucleotide sequence: TGTGCCTGGTCCCCGGGGGCTTCTTACAATGAGCAGTTCTTC.

V gene TRBV14 combines with J gene TRBJ2-7; weak D call: TRBD1 (6 bases). V was trimmed by 1 base and J by 5 bases, leaving 21 bases between them. In germline, CDR1 is SGHDN, CDR2 FVKESK. This CDR3 is built from 17 residues. CDR3 bases: TGTGCCAGCAGCCAAGGCTCGCACAGGGTGCGACGGAACGAGCAGTACTTC. Its protein is CASSQGSHRVRRNEQYF.

The rearrangement joins TRBV30 to TRBJ2-7; D may correspond to TRBD1 or TRBD2 (5 bases each). V shed 0 bases and J shed 5 bases, with 14 bases lying between them. The CDR3 has 14 residues. CDR1 GTSNPN and CDR2 SVGIG come from the germline V gene (reference sequence). The CDR3 region is CAWSVFRDVDEQYF. The CDR3 DNA follows: TGTGCCTGGAGTGTGTTCAGGGACGTGGACGAGCAGTACTTC.